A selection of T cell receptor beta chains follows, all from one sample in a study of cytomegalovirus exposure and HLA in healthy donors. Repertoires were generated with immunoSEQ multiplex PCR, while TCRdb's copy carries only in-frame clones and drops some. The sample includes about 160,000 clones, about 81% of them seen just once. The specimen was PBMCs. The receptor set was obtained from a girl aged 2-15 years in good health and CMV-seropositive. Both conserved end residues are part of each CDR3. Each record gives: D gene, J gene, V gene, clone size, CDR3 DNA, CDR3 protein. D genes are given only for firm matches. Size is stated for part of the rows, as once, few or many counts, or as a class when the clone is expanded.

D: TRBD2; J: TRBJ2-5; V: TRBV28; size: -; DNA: TGTGCCAGCAGCCCAGGGACTAGCGAATGGGGCTTGCAAGAGACCCAGTACTTC; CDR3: CASSPGTSEWGLQETQYF
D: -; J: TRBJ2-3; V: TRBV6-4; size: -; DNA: TGTGCCAGCAGTGAGGGACTGGCCACAGATACGCAGTATTTT; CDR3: CASSEGLATDTQYF
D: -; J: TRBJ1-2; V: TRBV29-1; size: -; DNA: TGCAGCGGGATCACAGGGAGTTCTAACTATGGCTACACCTTC; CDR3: CSGITGSSNYGYTF
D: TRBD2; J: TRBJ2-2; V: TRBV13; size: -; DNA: TGTGCCAGCCACGGGAGGGACACCGGGGAGCTGTTTTTT; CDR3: CASHGRDTGELFF
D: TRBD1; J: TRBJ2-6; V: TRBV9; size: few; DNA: TGTGCCAGCAGCGACCCGGGACAGGATCGCTCTGGGGCCAACGTCCTGACTTTC; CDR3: CASSDPGQDRSGANVLTF
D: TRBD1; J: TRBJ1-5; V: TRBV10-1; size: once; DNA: TGCGCCAGCGACCCAAGTTTTCCGGGACAGAAAGAAGTTAGCAATCAGCCCCAGCATTTT; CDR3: CASDPSFPGQKEVSNQPQHF
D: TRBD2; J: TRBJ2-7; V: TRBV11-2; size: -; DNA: TGTGCCAGCAGCTTTCTCCCTTCGCTAGCGGATAATTCCTACGAGCAGTACTTC; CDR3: CASSFLPSLADNSYEQYF
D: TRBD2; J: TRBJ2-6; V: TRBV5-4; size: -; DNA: TGTGCCAGCAGCCGGGAGCGGGAGCGGGCTGGGGCCAACGTCCTGACTTTC; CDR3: CASSRERERAGANVLTF
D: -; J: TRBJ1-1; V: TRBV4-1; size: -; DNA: TGCGCCAGCAGCCAACCCACATCGAACACTGAAGCTTTCTTT; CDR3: CASSQPTSNTEAFF
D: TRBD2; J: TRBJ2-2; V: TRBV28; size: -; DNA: TGTGCCAGCAGTTCCCTTCTTAGGGGGCTGGCGGGAGGGCTGGGCACCGGGGAGCTGTTTTTT; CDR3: CASSSLLRGLAGGLGTGELFF
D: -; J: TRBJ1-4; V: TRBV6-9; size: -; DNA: TGTGCCCCCCCCCTCCCGGACAGTAATGAAAAACTGTTTTTT; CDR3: CAPPLPDSNEKLFF
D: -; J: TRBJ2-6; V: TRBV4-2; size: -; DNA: TGTGCCAGCAGCCAAGATCTTGGGGGGTTCGGTAGATTCGACGCTGGGGCCAACGTCCTGACTTTC; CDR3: CASSQDLGGFGRFDAGANVLTF
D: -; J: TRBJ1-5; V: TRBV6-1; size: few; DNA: TGTGCCAGCAGTGACGGGGTGATGAGCAATCAGCCCCAGCATTTT; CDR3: CASSDGVMSNQPQHF
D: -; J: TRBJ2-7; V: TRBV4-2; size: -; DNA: TGTGCCAGCAGCCAATGGCCAGAAACCTACGAGCAGTACTTC; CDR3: CASSQWPETYEQYF
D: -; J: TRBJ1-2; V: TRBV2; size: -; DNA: TGTGCCAGCAGTGAGACAGCCTATGGCTACACCTTC; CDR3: CASSETAYGYTF
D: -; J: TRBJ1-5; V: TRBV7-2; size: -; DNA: TGTGCCAGCAGCTTAGCGCGGTCTCAGCCCCAGCATTTT; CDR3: CASSLARSQPQHF
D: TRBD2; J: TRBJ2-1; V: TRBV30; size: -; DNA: TGTGCCTGGAGCCTCACCCGGACTAGCGGGAGACACAATGAGCAGTTCTTC; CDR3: CAWSLTRTSGRHNEQFF
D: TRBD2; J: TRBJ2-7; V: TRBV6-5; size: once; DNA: TGTGCCAGCAGTGAGGGAGGGTCGGGCTACGAGCAGTACTTC; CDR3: CASSEGGSGYEQYF
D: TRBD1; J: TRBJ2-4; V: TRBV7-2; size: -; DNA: TGTGCCAGCAGCCAAGGACAGGGAGCCAAAAACATTCAGTACTTC; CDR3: CASSQGQGAKNIQYF
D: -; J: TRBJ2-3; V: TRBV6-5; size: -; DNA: TGTGCCAGCAAGGGGGGGGCAGATACGCAGTATTTT; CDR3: CASKGGADTQYF
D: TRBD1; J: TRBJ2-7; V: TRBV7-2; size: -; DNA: TGTGCCAGCAGCATCACCGGGACAGGGTCCTACGAGCAGTACTTC; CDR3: CASSITGTGSYEQYF
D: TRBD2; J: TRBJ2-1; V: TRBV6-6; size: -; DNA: TGTGCCAGCAGTTACGGGACTAGCGGCAATGAGCAGTTCTTC; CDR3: CASSYGTSGNEQFF
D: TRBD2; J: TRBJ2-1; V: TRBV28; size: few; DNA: TGTGCCAGCAGTTTCGAGATAGCGGGGAGCTCCTACAATGAGCAGTTCTTC; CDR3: CASSFEIAGSSYNEQFF
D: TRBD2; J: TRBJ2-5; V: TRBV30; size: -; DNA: TGTGCCTGGACGGGGACTAGCGGTAAAGAGACCCAGTACTTC; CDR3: CAWTGTSGKETQYF
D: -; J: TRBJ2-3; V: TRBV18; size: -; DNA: TGTGCCAGCTCACTACAGGAGACAGATACGCAGTATTTT; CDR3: CASSLQETDTQYF
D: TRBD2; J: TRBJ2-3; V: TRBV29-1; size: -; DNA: TGCAGCGTTATTGGGACTAGCGGGAGATTGGTCACAGATACGCAGTATTTT; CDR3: CSVIGTSGRLVTDTQYF
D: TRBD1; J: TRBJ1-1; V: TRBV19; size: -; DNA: TGTGCCAGTAGGAAAAAAAACACAGGGGTGGGACTGAACACTGAAGCTTTCTTT; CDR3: CASRKKNTGVGLNTEAFF
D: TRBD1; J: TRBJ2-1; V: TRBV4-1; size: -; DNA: TGCGCCAGCAGCTTATGGACAGGGTGGGGCAATGAGCAGTTCTTC; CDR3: CASSLWTGWGNEQFF
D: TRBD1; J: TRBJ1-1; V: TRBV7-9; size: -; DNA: TGTGCCAGCAGCGCACCCGGGACAGGGGGCATGGGAACTGAAGCTTTCTTT; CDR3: CASSAPGTGGMGTEAFF
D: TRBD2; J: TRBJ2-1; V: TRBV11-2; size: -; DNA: TGTGCCAGCAGCTCAACTAGCGGGACCTACAATGAGCAGTTCTTC; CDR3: CASSSTSGTYNEQFF
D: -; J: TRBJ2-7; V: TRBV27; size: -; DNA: TGTGCCAGCCAGGAAAGGGAGTCAAGCGAGCAGTACTTC; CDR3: CASQERESSEQYF
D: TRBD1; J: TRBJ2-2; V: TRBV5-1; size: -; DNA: TGCGCCAGCACCCCTACAGGGGGAGACACCGGGGAGCTGTTTTTT; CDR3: CASTPTGGDTGELFF
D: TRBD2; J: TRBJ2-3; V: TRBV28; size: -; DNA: TGTGCCAGCAGTACTAGCGGCCCCTTCACAGATACGCAGTATTTT; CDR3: CASSTSGPFTDTQYF
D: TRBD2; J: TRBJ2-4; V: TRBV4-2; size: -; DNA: TGTGCCAGCAGCCAAGGGGGGGGGAATGGGGTCATTCAGTACTTC; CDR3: CASSQGGGNGVIQYF
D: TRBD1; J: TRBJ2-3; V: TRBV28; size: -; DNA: TGTGCCAGCAGTTCATACCGGGACAGGGGCACAGATACGCAGTATTTT; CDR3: CASSSYRDRGTDTQYF
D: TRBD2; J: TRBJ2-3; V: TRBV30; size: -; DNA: TGTGCCTGGTCTAAGGGACTAGGCACAGATACGCAGTATTTT; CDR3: CAWSKGLGTDTQYF
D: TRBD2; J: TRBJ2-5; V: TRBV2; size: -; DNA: TGTGCCAGCAGTGAAGCGGGACTAGCGGGGGGGACCCAGTACTTC; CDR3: CASSEAGLAGGTQYF
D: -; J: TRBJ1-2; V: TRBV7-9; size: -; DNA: TGTGCCAGCAGCTTAGACAGAGAAGGTGGCTACCCCTTC; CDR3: CASSLDREGGYPF
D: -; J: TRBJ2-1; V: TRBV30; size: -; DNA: TGTGCCTGGAATGCAATCCCCGGACAGCGCTCGGAGCAGTTCTTC; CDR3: CAWNAIPGQRSEQFF
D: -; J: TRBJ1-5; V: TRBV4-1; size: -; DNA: TGCGCCAGCAGCCTTGTAACAGGAATTGGTAGCAATCAGCCCCAGCATTTT; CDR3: CASSLVTGIGSNQPQHF
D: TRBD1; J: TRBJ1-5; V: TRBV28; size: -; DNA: TGTGCCAGCATTTGGGGGACAGGGGGCGAGCAGCCCCAGCATTTT; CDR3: CASIWGTGGEQPQHF